These T cell receptor beta chains were read from a single sample in a study of cytomegalovirus exposure and HLA in healthy donors. TCRdb's table, derived via immunoSEQ multiplex PCR, lists solely in-frame clones and lacks some. The sample records around 130,000 clones, 65% to 90% being singletons. The sequencing input was PBMCs. The receptor set was obtained from a female donor in good health and CMV-seronegative. Each CDR3 is given with its conserved first and last residue. The D gene is left open where the match is weak. Part of the rows lack a size; the others show once, few, many or a class for expanded clones.

j_gene | v_gene | d_gene | abundance | CDR3nt | CDR3aa
TRBJ1-2 | TRBV19 | TRBD1 | . | TGTGCCAGTAGTACGATAACCGGGACAGCTAACTATGGCTACACCTTC | CASSTITGTANYGYTF
TRBJ1-4 | TRBV27 | . | . | TGTGCCAGCAGTTTCGCAGGAAATGAAAAACTGTTTTTT | CASSFAGNEKLFF
TRBJ1-1 | TRBV7-9 | . | . | TGTGCCAGCAGACACCATTATTCCGGGGGATTGAACACTGAAGCTTTCTTT | CASRHHYSGGLNTEAFF
TRBJ1-2 | TRBV5-1 | . | few | TGCGCCAGCAGCTTGGACACGAATGGCTACACCTTC | CASSLDTNGYTF
TRBJ2-7 | TRBV29-1 | TRBD2 | . | TGCAGCGTTGAAGAAGTACTAGCGGGAGTAAACGAGCAGTACTTC | CSVEEVLAGVNEQYF
TRBJ2-7 | TRBV7-2 | . | . | TGTGCCAGCAGCTTAGCGGGCGGGTACGAGCAGTACTTC | CASSLAGGYEQYF
TRBJ1-2 | TRBV28 | TRBD1 | . | TGTGCCAGCAGTTTCCTAACGGCTGGACAGGGGGATGGCTACACCTTC | CASSFLTAGQGDGYTF
TRBJ2-2 | TRBV11-2 | TRBD1 | . | TGTGCCAGCAGCTTAGTTCACAGGGGGCTAACCGGGGAGCTGTTTTTT | CASSLVHRGLTGELFF
TRBJ1-1 | TRBV27 | TRBD1 | . | TGTGCCAGCGCCTCAACAGGGGGGGACACTGAAGCTTTCTTT | CASASTGGDTEAFF
TRBJ2-4 | TRBV19 | . | . | TGTGCCAGTAGTACCTACACGACAACCACATCAGCCAAAAACATTCAGTACTTC | CASSTYTTTTSAKNIQYF
TRBJ2-7 | TRBV6-6 | TRBD1 | . | TGTGCCAGCAGTCAAACAGGGGACCGCGAGCAGTACTTC | CASSQTGDREQYF
TRBJ1-5 | TRBV5-6 | . | . | TGTGCCAGCAGCTTCGGGTTTGGAGGGGCCGGGACCCAGCCCCAGCATTTT | CASSFGFGGAGTQPQHF
TRBJ1-3 | TRBV9 | . | . | TGTGCCAGCAGCGTAGATGTGGACAGTACGTTCTCTGGAAACACCATATATTTT | CASSVDVDSTFSGNTIYF
TRBJ1-1 | TRBV7-9 | . | . | TGTGCCAGCAGACCGGGACATCTGAACACTGAAGCTTTCTTT | CASRPGHLNTEAFF
TRBJ1-2 | TRBV7-9 | TRBD1 | . | TGTGCCAGCAGCAGAGACAGGGGGGCTTCTGGCTACACCTTC | CASSRDRGASGYTF
TRBJ1-5 | TRBV19 | TRBD1 | . | TGTGCCAGTAGTATAGCCCGGACAGGGGTCCGCAATCAGCCCCAGCATTTT | CASSIARTGVRNQPQHF
TRBJ2-1 | TRBV7-2 | TRBD2 | . | TGTGCCGGGGGGCGGGAGGCCTTCAACAATGAGCAGTTCTTC | CAGGREAFNNEQFF
TRBJ1-1 | TRBV2 | . | . | TGTGCCAGCAGTTGGGGGCTGAACACTGAAGCTTTCTTT | CASSWGLNTEAFF
TRBJ2-2 | TRBV28 | . | . | TGTGCCAGCAGTTCCGGGACTGACAACACCGGGGAGCTGTTTTTT | CASSSGTDNTGELFF
TRBJ2-2 | TRBV2 | . | . | TGTGCCAGCAGTGAGAGGGAAGTGGCAGGGGCCGGGGAGCTGTTTTTT | CASSEREVAGAGELFF
TRBJ1-2 | TRBV15 | TRBD1 | . | TGTGCCACCAGCAGGGGACAGGGAGACTATGGCTACACCTTC | CATSRGQGDYGYTF
TRBJ1-1 | TRBV11-3 | TRBD1 | . | TGTGCCAGCAGCTTAAGGGACAGGGAGAACACTGAAGCTTTCTTT | CASSLRDRENTEAFF
TRBJ2-7 | TRBV5-8 | TRBD2 | . | TGTGCCAGCAGCTTGGGAGCGGGAACCTACGAGCAGTACTTC | CASSLGAGTYEQYF
TRBJ2-7 | TRBV28 | . | . | TGTGCCAGCAGTAGCTGGGGACTGACCTACGAGCAGTACTTC | CASSSWGLTYEQYF
TRBJ1-2 | TRBV28 | TRBD1 | . | TGTGCCAGCGAACCGCGGGACAGGGGTCAGTTCAGCTATGGCTACACCTTC | CASEPRDRGQFSYGYTF
TRBJ1-1 | TRBV6-1 | TRBD1 | . | TGTGCCAGCAGTGGGACAGGGGGAACTGAAGCTTTCTTT | CASSGTGGTEAFF
TRBJ2-5 | TRBV2 | TRBD1 | . | TGTGCCAGCGGGGACAGGGGAGAGACCCAGTACTTC | CASGDRGETQYF
TRBJ2-1 | TRBV7-2 | . | . | TGTGCCAGCAGTCTATTCCGGGACATCACCTACAATGAGCAGTTCTTC | CASSLFRDITYNEQFF
TRBJ2-4 | TRBV6-5 | . | . | TGTGCCAGCAGTTCCCTGAGGGCCGAACAAAACATTCAGTACTTC | CASSSLRAEQNIQYF
TRBJ2-3 | TRBV9 | . | . | TGTGCCAGCAGCGTAGAAGGACAGAGGGTAGTGGTGCCAGATACGCAGTATTTT | CASSVEGQRVVVPDTQYF
TRBJ2-7 | TRBV2 | TRBD1 | . | TGTGCCAGCAGTGAGGGACAGGGGGTAACCTACGAGCAGTACTTC | CASSEGQGVTYEQYF
TRBJ2-5 | TRBV4-2 | TRBD2 | . | TGTGCCAGCAGCCAAGACGGGACTACTCAAGAGACCCAGTACTTC | CASSQDGTTQETQYF
TRBJ2-3 | TRBV7-2 | TRBD2 | . | TGTGCCAGCAGCCATGGGACTAGCGGGAGTTGGGGCACAGATACGCAGTATTTT | CASSHGTSGSWGTDTQYF
TRBJ2-5 | TRBV5-6 | TRBD2 | . | TGTGCCAGCAGCAGCGGGGCTCAAGAGACCCAGTACTTC | CASSSGAQETQYF
TRBJ2-1 | TRBV28 | TRBD2 | . | TGTGCCAGCAGTTTGCCTCCGGGACTAGCGGACCGACCCTACAATGAGCAGTTCTTC | CASSLPPGLADRPYNEQFF
TRBJ2-7 | TRBV28 | TRBD2 | . | TGTGCCAGCAGTTTTCTAGCGGGGCGATCCTACGAGCAGTACTTC | CASSFLAGRSYEQYF
TRBJ1-4 | TRBV6-5 | . | . | TGTGCCAGCAGTTACGCGCAGGGAACTAATGAAAAACTGTTTTTT | CASSYAQGTNEKLFF
TRBJ1-1 | TRBV28 | . | . | TGTGCCAGCAGCCCGACTATGAACACTGAAGCTTTCTTT | CASSPTMNTEAFF